These 18 T cell receptor beta chains came from one sample sequenced in a study of blood T cell repertoires in COVID-19 (dated by TCRdb to 2018 to 2020). The library came from the immunoSEQ multiplex PCR assay. TCRdb limited this immuneACCESS table to in-frame rearrangements with V and J called. A share of clones is missing; checked studies link under half to unresolved V genes, and the rest is unexplained. In all, the sample holds under 250,000 clones, and nearly 90% of those were seen once. The ten largest clones represent around 3.3% of the sample. Sequenced sample: peripheral blood. Source of these receptors: a man aged 18 to 30 with active or convalescent COVID-19.

The sample holds one count of this clone. The chain uses TRBV2 and TRBJ2-3, with TRBD2 matching 8 bases. V lost 6 bases and J lost 0; bases outside the gene matches: 8. The CDR3 has 16 amino acids. CDR1 is SNHLY and CDR2 is FYNNEI in the germline V gene. CDR3 loop: CASSPGLAESTDTQYF. The DNA for the CDR3 is TGTGCCAGCAGCCCCGGACTAGCAGAAAGCACAGATACGCAGTATTTT.

This rearrangement joins TRBV4-3 to TRBJ2-3; D possibly corresponds to TRBD1 (6 bases). This CDR3 contains 19 residues. V was trimmed by 1 base and J by 1 base, leaving 21 bases between them. Per germline, CDR1 LGHNA and CDR2 YSLEER. The CDR3 region is CASSQVPPTGLSRTDTQYF. Written as DNA, the CDR3 is TGCGCCAGCAGCCAAGTCCCACCCACAGGGTTATCACGCACAGATACGCAGTATTTT.

The V call is TRBV6-5, the J call TRBJ1-1, with D perhaps matching TRBD1 (6 bases). The CDR3 runs 14 residues. The germline CDR1 and CDR2 sequences are MNHEY and SVGAGI. The V gene lost 8 bases and the J gene lost 2 bases, with 15 bases spanning the gap. Here the CDR3 reads CASLARQANTEAFF. The CDR3 nucleotides are TGTGCCAGCTTGGCGCGACAGGCAAACACTGAAGCTTTCTTT.

V and J are TRBV28 and TRBJ2-7, with D unresolved. Germline CDR1 is MDHEN and CDR2 is SYDVKM. The V end lost 3 bases, the J end lost 4 bases, and 7 bases lay between the germline ends. CDR3 length: 12 residues. The CDR3 coding sequence is TGTGCCAGCAGTTTCGTTGAGTACGAGCAGTACTTC. Translated: CASSFVEYEQYF.

This clone was recorded once. This chain connects TRBV5-1 to TRBJ2-1, with a tentative D call TRBD2 (5 bases). This CDR3 spans 14 amino acids. Germline V gene sequence: CDR1 SGHRS, CDR2 YFSETQ. Trimming took 5 bases from V and 3 from J, leaving 12 bases between them. CDR3 sequence reads: CASSLASNYNEQFF. The CDR3 DNA reads as TGCGCCAGCAGTCTAGCCTCCAACTACAATGAGCAGTTCTTC.

The CDR3 is CASRPQGTLGEKFF. In nucleotides, the CDR3 is TGTGCCAGTAGGCCCCAGGGGACACTAGGCGAAAAGTTCTTC. The rearrangement uses TRBV19 and TRBJ2-1; TRBD1 might be the D (6 bases). V was trimmed by 6 bases and J by 14 bases, leaving 23 bases between them. CDR3 length: 14 residues. Per the germline V gene, CDR1 is LNHDA and CDR2 is SQIVND (reference sequence).

The CDR3 loop is CASSGSGWHPSGNTIYF. The DNA of the CDR3 is TGTGCCAGCAGCGGTAGCGGTTGGCACCCCTCTGGAAACACCATATATTTT. The chain employs TRBV7-6 and TRBJ1-3, with unresolved D. Trimming cost V 5 bases and J 0 bases, with 17 bases left between them. This CDR3 spans 17 amino acids. CDR1 SGHVS and CDR2 FNYEAQ come from the germline V gene.

This clone was picked up one time. The chain carries TRBV6-2 or TRBV6-3 and TRBJ2-7; maybe TRBD1 (6 bases). V lost 5 bases to trimming and J lost 5 bases, with 16 bases between them. Germline assignment: CDR1 MNHEY and CDR2 SVGEGT. The CDR3 runs 14 residues. CDR3 DNA: TGTGCCAGCAGTCGTGGCGGACAGATCAACGAGCAGTACTTC. Protein sequence: CASSRGGQINEQYF.

The chain employs TRBV9 and TRBJ1-2, with D tentatively TRBD1 (5 bases). V shed 0 bases and J shed 5 bases, with 20 bases lying between them. CDR1 SGDLS and CDR2 YYNGEE come from the germline V gene. The CDR3 is 17 amino acids. CDR3 nucleotide sequence: TGTGCCAGCAGCGTAGAACGGTGGGGCGGGACTCTTTATGGCTACACCTTC. The encoded protein is CASSVERWGGTLYGYTF.

Details on this clone: The sample contains more than one DNA sequence encoding this CDR3. The rearrangement links TRBV15 to TRBJ2-5; TRBD2 matches 7 bases. The CDR3 is 15 residues long. V lost 0 bases, J lost 3 bases, and 4 bases stayed unmatched. Germline V gene sequence: CDR1 LNHNV, CDR2 YYDKDF (reference sequence). CDR3 in amino acids: CATSRDLAGEETQYF. The CDR3 coding sequence is TGTGCCACCAGCAGAGATCTCGCGGGAGAAGAGACCCAGTACTTC.

The sample holds a few counts of this clone. This rearrangement joins TRBV7-2 to TRBJ1-5; a weak D match, TRBD1 (5 bases). The ends were cut back, 5 bases at V and 7 bases at J, with 18 bases in the middle. CDR3 length equals 15 residues. The germline gives CDR1 SGHTA, CDR2 FQGNSA. Here the CDR3 reads CASSLSSGARQPQHF. As DNA, the CDR3 is TGTGCCAGCAGCCTTAGTAGCGGGGCCAGGCAGCCCCAGCATTTT.

This chain uses TRBV15 with TRBJ1-2, with unresolved D. The germline gives CDR1 LNHNV, CDR2 YYDKDF (reference sequence). The length of the CDR3 is 15 residues. With 0 bases removed from V and 2 bases from J, the gap between germline ends came to 10 bases. CDR3 in amino acids: CATSRDLGSNYGYTF. The CDR3 nucleotides are TGTGCCACCAGCAGAGATCTTGGGAGCAACTATGGCTACACCTTC.

The chain has TRBV12-3 or TRBV12-4 and TRBJ1-1; TRBD1 matches 7 bases. This CDR3 spans 13 amino acids. V lost 4 bases and J lost 4; bases outside the gene matches: 3. CDR3 sequence reads: CASSSSGGTEAFF. The CDR3 DNA follows: TGTGCCAGCAGTTCATCAGGGGGCACTGAAGCTTTCTTT.

The chain is built from TRBV7-2 and TRBJ2-1, with TRBD2 identical over 9 bases. The V gene end was trimmed by 5 bases and the J gene end by 5 bases; junction bases not matched to a gene: 10. Germline lookup yields CDR1 SGHTA and CDR2 FQGNSA. The CDR3 runs to 16 residues. CDR3 nucleotide sequence: TGTGCCAGCAGCCCCCGAGCGGGGGGACTTGACAATGAGCAGTTCTTC. Residues: CASSPRAGGLDNEQFF.

The V and J genes are TRBV6-4 and TRBJ2-3; D is perhaps TRBD2 (5 bases). CDR1 MRHNA and CDR2 SNTAGT come from the germline V gene. V gave up 0 bases and J gave up 1 base, with 5 bases separating them. This CDR3 has 14 residues. The CDR3 is CASSDSLGTDTQYF. Here the CDR3 DNA reads TGTGCCAGCAGTGACTCACTAGGCACAGATACGCAGTATTTT.

V is TRBV7-8 and J is TRBJ1-1; the match to TRBD1 covers 8 bases. Trimming cost V 5 bases and J 1 base; bases outside gene matches: 9. CDR1 and CDR2 from the germline V gene are SGHVS and FQNEAQ. The CDR3 is 16 residues long. Here the CDR3 DNA reads TGTGCCAGCAGCCCGCCAGGGGGCCACCCGAACACTGAAGCTTTCTTT. This sequence encodes CASSPPGGHPNTEAFF.

This clone has a handful of counts. The genes are TRBV28 and TRBJ1-5; the D is unclear. Germline V gives CDR1 MDHEN, CDR2 SYDVKM. The CDR3 covers 12 residues. Trimming removed 10 bases from V and 6 bases from J, with 13 bases in between. The CDR3 loop reads CATHPGSQPQHF. The CDR3 DNA reads TGTGCCACCCACCCGGGGAGTCAGCCCCAGCATTTT.

The chain is built from TRBV28 and TRBJ1-4; possible D gene TRBD1, 5 bases. Germline V CDR1 and CDR2: MDHEN, SYDVKM. Between the trimmed V and J ends, which lost 5 bases and 2 bases, there was a span of 12 bases. This CDR3 has 15 residues. The chain's CDR3 is CASSTHGGTNEKLFF. CDR3 sequence (DNA): TGTGCCAGCAGTACCCATGGGGGGACTAATGAAAAACTGTTTTTT.